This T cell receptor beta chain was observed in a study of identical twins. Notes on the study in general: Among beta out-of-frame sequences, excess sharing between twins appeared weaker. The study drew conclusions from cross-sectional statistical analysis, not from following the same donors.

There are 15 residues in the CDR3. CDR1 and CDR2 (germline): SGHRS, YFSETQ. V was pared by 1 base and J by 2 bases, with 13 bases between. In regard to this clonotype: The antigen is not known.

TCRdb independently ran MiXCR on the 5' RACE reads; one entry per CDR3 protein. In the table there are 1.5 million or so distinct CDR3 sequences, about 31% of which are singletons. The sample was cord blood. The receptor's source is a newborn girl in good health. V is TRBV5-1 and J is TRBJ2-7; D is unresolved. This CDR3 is CASSLFLTSPYEQYF. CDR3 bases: TGCGCCAGCAGCTTGTTCCTTACCTCCCCCTACGAGCAGTACTTC.